This TCR beta chain was captured in a study of CXCR3-negative and CXCR3-positive naive CD8 T cells. Study outcomes and limitations: Naive cells with CXCR3 showed TRB CDR3s that were more hydrophobic than those in CXCR3-negative naive cells.

The V gene's germline CDR1 is DFQATT and CDR2 SNEGSKA (reference sequence). This CDR3 is 15 amino acids long. A remark on this clonotype: Its antigen remains unknown.

The TRB cDNA libraries were prepared by 5' RACE with UMI labels. Reanalyzing the 5' RACE reads, TCRdb keeps one entry per CDR3 protein, without DNA. The sample yields roughly 63,000 distinct CDR3 sequences, of which the top ten take up around 5%. Naive CD8+ T cells showed CD45RO-CCR7+CD27+CD95-. Sequencing was performed on naive CXCR3+ CD8+ T cells from blood. Subset noted: CD45RO-CCR7+CD27+CD95- naive CD8+ T cells expressing CXCR3 (TNR3+). The sequence was obtained from a human donor in good health. Some clones in this sample may be carry-over from other donors' samples. The gene calls are TRBV20-1 and TRBJ1-2; TCRdb proposes TRBD1, but this gene call is untestable without DNA. This CDR3 is CSARDSEGGLVGYTF.